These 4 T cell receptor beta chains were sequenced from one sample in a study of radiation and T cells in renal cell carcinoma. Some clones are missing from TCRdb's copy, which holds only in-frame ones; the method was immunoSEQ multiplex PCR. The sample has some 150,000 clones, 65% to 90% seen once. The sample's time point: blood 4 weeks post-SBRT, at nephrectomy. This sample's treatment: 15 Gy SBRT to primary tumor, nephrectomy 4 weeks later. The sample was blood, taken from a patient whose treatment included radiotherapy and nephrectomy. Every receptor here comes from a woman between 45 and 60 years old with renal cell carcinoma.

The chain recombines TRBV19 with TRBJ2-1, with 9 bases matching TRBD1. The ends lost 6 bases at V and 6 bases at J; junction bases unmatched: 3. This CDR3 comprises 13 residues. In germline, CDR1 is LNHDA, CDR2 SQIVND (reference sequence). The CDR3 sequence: CASRDRGSNEQFF. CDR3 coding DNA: TGTGCCAGTAGGGACAGGGGTTCCAATGAGCAGTTCTTC.

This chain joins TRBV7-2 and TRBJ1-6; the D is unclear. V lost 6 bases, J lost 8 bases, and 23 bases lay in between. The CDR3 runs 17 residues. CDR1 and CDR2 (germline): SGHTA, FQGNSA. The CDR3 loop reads CASSFLIGSTKDSPLHF. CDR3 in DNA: TGTGCCAGCAGTTTTCTAATAGGATCTACAAAGGATTCACCCCTCCACTTT. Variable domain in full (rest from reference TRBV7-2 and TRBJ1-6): GAGVSQSPSNKVTEKGKDVELRCDPISGHTALYWYRQSLGQGLEFLIYFQGNSAPDKSGLPSDRFSAERTGGSVSTLTIQRTQQEDSAVYLCASSFLIGSTKDSPLHFGNGTRLTVT.

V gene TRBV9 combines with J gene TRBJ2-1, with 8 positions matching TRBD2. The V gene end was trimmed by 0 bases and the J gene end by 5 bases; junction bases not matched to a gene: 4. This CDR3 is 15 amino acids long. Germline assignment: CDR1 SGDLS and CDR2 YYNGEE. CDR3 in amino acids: CASSVELAVNNEQFF. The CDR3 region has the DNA TGTGCCAGCAGCGTAGAACTAGCGGTGAACAATGAGCAGTTCTTC.

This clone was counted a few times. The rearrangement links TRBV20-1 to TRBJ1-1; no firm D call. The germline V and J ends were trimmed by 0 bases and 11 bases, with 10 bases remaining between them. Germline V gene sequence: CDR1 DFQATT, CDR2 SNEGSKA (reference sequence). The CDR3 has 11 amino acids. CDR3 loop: CSARDTGFAFF. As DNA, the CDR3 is TGCAGTGCTAGAGATACCGGGTTCGCTTTCTTT.